This T cell receptor beta chain was captured in a study of CD8+ T cells in alopecia areata. Study-level points and caveats: Lesional scalp, especially alopecia totalis/universalis, showed higher clonality than normal scalp. Patients shared TCRs less clearly than mice did, possibly for HLA-related reasons. Scalp sample data also include resident alphabeta T cells from normal skin.

Comments on this clone: Its antigen is not known.

With V trimmed by 1 base and J by 2 bases, 5 bases remained unmatched. This CDR3 is built from 16 residues. Per germline, CDR1 MDHEN and CDR2 SYDVKM. RNA extraction and reverse transcription yielded cDNA as sequencing template. Sequencing used immunoSEQ multiplex PCR; TCRdb keeps in-frame clones, though not all of them. The sample has about 100,000 clones; around 59% are singletons. This TCR was recovered from a human donor in good health. The sequencing input was CD8+ T cells sorted from blood. The J gene is TRBJ2-5, the V gene TRBV28, with 9 positions matching TRBD1. CDR3 DNA: TGTGCCAGCAGTTTATTTGGGACAGGGCTACAAGAGACCCAGTACTTC. This codes for CASSLFGTGLQETQYF.